The 22 T cell receptor beta chains below all came from one sample that was sequenced in a study of blood T cell repertoires in COVID-19. Profiled with immunoSEQ multiplex PCR; TCRdb holds only in-frame clones, not every one. The sample shows about 140,000 clones, roughly four fifths of them seen only once. Input material: peripheral blood. The receptors stem from a human donor in a cohort sampled during active COVID-19.

The table lists this clone with a few counts. The chain has TRBV2 and TRBJ2-5; D is possibly TRBD2 (6 bases). The CDR3 consists of 15 residues. The V and J ends lost 5 bases and 5 bases respectively, with 18 bases between them. The germline gives CDR1 SNHLY, CDR2 FYNNEI. CDR3 protein: CASSPLMAGMETQYF. Written as DNA, the CDR3 is TGTGCCAGCAGTCCTCTCATGGCGGGAATGGAGACCCAGTACTTC.

This chain uses TRBV11-3 with TRBJ2-5, with 9 bases lining up with TRBD1. This CDR3 comprises 15 residues. After removal of 1 base from V and 3 bases from J, the junction contained 3 bases not matched to a gene. Germline values: CDR1 SGHNT, CDR2 YENEEA. The DNA for the CDR3 is TGTGCCAGCAGCTTAGGGGGACAGGGAAAAGAGACCCAGTACTTC. Protein sequence: CASSLGGQGKETQYF. Full variable domain (rest looked up from reference TRBV11-3 and TRBJ2-5): EAGVVQSPRYKIIEKKQPVAFWCNPISGHNTLYWYLQNLGQGPELLIRYENEEAVDDSQLPKDRFSAERLKGVDSTLKIQPAELGDSAVYLCASSLGGQGKETQYFGPGTRLLVL.

The chain uses TRBV9 and TRBJ1-5; D gene uncertain. The length of the CDR3 is 15 residues. Per the germline V gene, CDR1 is SGDLS and CDR2 is YYNGEE. Trimming stripped 0 bases from V and 5 bases from J, with 12 bases between. As DNA, the CDR3 is TGTGCCAGCAGCGTAGCAGGCCAAGCACATCAGCCCCAGCATTTT. Amino acid sequence: CASSVAGQAHQPQHF.

In its sample, this clone was seen a few times. The V gene is TRBV5-6, the J gene TRBJ1-5; tentatively, D is TRBD1 (6 bases). The CDR3 is 15 amino acids. Germline V CDR1 and CDR2: SGHDT, YYEEEE. V lost 4 bases to trimming and J lost 5 bases, with 16 bases between them. The DNA of the CDR3 is TGTGCCAGCAGCCGGACACAGGGTAGGGATCAGCCCCAGCATTTT. Protein sequence: CASSRTQGRDQPQHF.

The table lists this clone with a count of one. DNA of the CDR3: TGTGCCAGCAGTTTTAGAGGTGAGCAGTTCTTC. As protein: CASSFRGEQFF. The chain links TRBV12-3 or TRBV12-4 to TRBJ2-1; D unclear. The CDR3 covers 11 residues. The V end was cut by 3 bases, the J end by 9 bases, with 6 bases between.

Of note for this clone: Distinct nucleotide sequences in the sample also encode this CDR3. The chain couples TRBV9 to TRBJ2-3, with 13 positions matching TRBD2. This CDR3 is 17 amino acids long. The V gene end was trimmed by 0 bases and the J gene end by 3 bases; junction bases not matched to a gene: 4. Germline loops: CDR1 SGDLS, CDR2 YYNGEE. The CDR3 sequence is CASSVGLAGGRTDTQYF. DNA for the CDR3: TGTGCCAGCAGCGTAGGACTAGCGGGAGGCAGGACAGATACGCAGTATTTT.

The chain combines TRBV29-1 with TRBJ1-4, with 9 bases that match TRBD1. The germline V gene has CDR1 SQVTM and CDR2 ANQGSEA. The CDR3 has 14 residues. The V gene end was trimmed by 7 bases and the J gene end by 8 bases; junction bases not matched to a gene: 11. CDR3 amino acids: CSATETGGHEKLFF. CDR3 DNA: TGCAGCGCTACCGAAACAGGGGGCCACGAAAAACTGTTTTTT.

CDR3 in DNA: TGTGCCAGCAGTTCTCGTGAGCCCCAGCATTTT. It translates to CASSSREPQHF. The chain is built from TRBV6-6 and TRBJ1-5; D not certain. Looked up from germline, CDR1 is MNHNY and CDR2 is SVGAGI (reference sequence). This CDR3 comprises 11 residues. The ends were cut back, 4 bases at V and 8 bases at J, with 6 bases in the middle.

The V call is TRBV27, the J call TRBJ1-6; D may be TRBD1 (6 bases). The CDR3 totals 15 residues. Trimming stripped 4 bases from V and 6 bases from J, with 13 bases between. From germline, CDR1 is MNHEY and CDR2 SMNVEV (reference sequence). CDR3 in amino acids: CASSSGWTVNSPLHF. CDR3 coding DNA: TGTGCCAGCAGTTCTGGATGGACAGTTAATTCACCCCTCCACTTT.

This chain uses TRBV6-5 with TRBJ2-1; tentatively, D is TRBD2 (6 bases). Looked up from germline, CDR1 is MNHEY and CDR2 is SVGAGI. Trimming cost V 5 bases and J 0 bases, with 11 bases left between them. CDR3 length: 15 amino acids. The CDR3 DNA reads as TGTGCCAGCAGTCGGGACTCCAGCTCCTACAATGAGCAGTTCTTC. This encodes CASSRDSSSYNEQFF.

The gene calls are TRBV6-2 or TRBV6-3 and TRBJ2-7; 11 nucleotides match TRBD1. The CDR3 is 18 amino acids. CDR1 and CDR2 (germline): MNHEY, SVGEGT. After removal of 0 bases from V and 0 bases from J, the junction contained 7 bases not matched to a gene. The CDR3 DNA is TGTGCCAGCAGTTACTCGATGTCCGGGACAGGGGGCTCCTACGAGCAGTACTTC. It codes for CASSYSMSGTGGSYEQYF.

The CDR3 region is CASSSLGGSNQPQHF. CDR3 coding DNA: TGCGCCAGCAGCTCACTGGGAGGCTCCAATCAGCCCCAGCATTTT. The chain is built from TRBV5-1 and TRBJ1-5; unclear D gene. CDR3 size: 15 residues. The ends were cut back, 3 bases at V and 3 bases at J, with 13 bases in the middle. Per the germline V gene, CDR1 is SGHRS and CDR2 is YFSETQ.

This chain joins TRBV7-2 and TRBJ2-1, with TRBD2 matching over 8 bases. This CDR3 is 15 amino acids long. CDR1 and CDR2 (germline): SGHTA, FQGNSA. V was clipped by 5 bases and J by 14 bases; unmatched bases: 17. The CDR3: CASSRKPGLGGGKFF. For the CDR3, the DNA is TGTGCCAGCAGCCGTAAGCCGGGACTAGGGGGGGGAAAGTTCTTC.

The chain combines TRBV11-3 with TRBJ2-3; tentatively, D is TRBD2 (6 bases). Trimming stripped 1 base from V and 3 bases from J, with 8 bases between. Looked up from germline, CDR1 is SGHNT and CDR2 is YENEEA. The CDR3 consists of 14 residues. The CDR3 DNA reads as TGTGCCAGCAGCTTAGGGGCGGGAACAGATACGCAGTATTTT. Amino acids: CASSLGAGTDTQYF.

The V and J genes are TRBV11-3 and TRBJ2-1; the D is unclear. V lost 1 base and J lost 2, with 3 bases in between. The CDR3 covers 13 residues. CDR1 and CDR2 (germline): SGHNT, YENEEA. CDR3 region: CASSLGTYNEQFF. CDR3 in DNA: TGTGCCAGCAGCTTAGGTACCTACAATGAGCAGTTCTTC.

The chain links TRBV2 to TRBJ1-6, with D perhaps matching TRBD1 (6 bases). The germline V and J ends were trimmed by 7 bases and 7 bases, with 20 bases remaining between them. The germline gives CDR1 SNHLY, CDR2 FYNNEI. This CDR3 spans 16 amino acids. CDR3 in amino acids: CASTETGTTPNSPLHF. For the CDR3, the DNA is TGTGCCAGCACTGAGACCGGGACAACCCCAAATTCACCCCTCCACTTT.

This clone occurred once. The chain has TRBV29-1 and TRBJ1-4; D not certain. Trimming left V 6 bases short and J 0 bases short, with 8 bases between. The CDR3 length is 13 residues. Germline V gene sequence: CDR1 SQVTM, CDR2 ANQGSEA. The CDR3 sequence: CSVLQATNEKLFF. CDR3 nucleotide sequence: TGCAGCGTATTACAAGCAACTAATGAAAAACTGTTTTTT.

The chain carries TRBV3-1 (or the pseudogene TRBV3-2) and TRBJ1-6; D is possibly TRBD1 (6 bases). Germline lookup yields CDR1 LGHDT and CDR2 YNNKEL (reference sequence). CDR3 length: 17 residues. The V and J ends lost 4 bases and 10 bases respectively, with 23 bases between them. CDR3 DNA: TGTGCCAGCAGCCGTTTCCGGGACACCTCCAGGGGCTCACCCCTCCACTTT. This translates into CASSRFRDTSRGSPLHF.

The CDR3 sequence is CASSPTSEGTQYF. The CDR3 DNA reads TGTGCCAGCTCACCGACTAGCGAGGGGACCCAGTACTTC. V gene TRBV18 combines with J gene TRBJ2-5, with 8 bases identical to TRBD2. V lost 3 bases and J lost 7; bases outside the gene matches: 4. This CDR3 contains 13 residues. Germline V gene sequence: CDR1 KGHSH, CDR2 LQKENI.

This clone was seen a few times. The chain links TRBV7-3 to TRBJ2-1, with TRBD2 matching 14 bases. Trimming at V came to 1 base and at J to 10 bases, leaving 3 bases not matched to a gene. CDR3 length: 15 amino acids. Germline V gene sequence: CDR1 SGHTA, CDR2 FQGTGA. The CDR3 DNA sequence: TGTGCCAGCAGCTTAAATGGACTAGCGGGGGGCGAGCAGTTCTTC. Amino acids: CASSLNGLAGGEQFF.

The chain recombines TRBV7-3 with TRBJ2-3; the match to TRBD2 covers 9 bases. Germline trimming cut 0 bases from V and 4 bases from J; bases unmatched to any gene: 8. The CDR3 has 17 residues. Germline CDR1 is SGHTA and CDR2 is FQGTGA. CDR3 residues: CASSLTGAGGPADTQYF. DNA of the CDR3: TGTGCCAGCAGCTTAACAGGGGCGGGAGGGCCTGCAGATACGCAGTATTTT.

The chain joins TRBV4-1 to TRBJ2-1; 7 nucleotides align to TRBD2. Germline values: CDR1 MGHRA, CDR2 YSYEKL. The CDR3 spans 16 residues. V shed 5 bases, J shed 4 bases, and the junction held 11 bases outside the gene matches. Written as DNA, the CDR3 is TGCGCCAGCAGCATCGCACCTAGCGGAGATTACAATGAGCAGTTCTTC. Encoded protein: CASSIAPSGDYNEQFF.